This T cell receptor beta chain was identified in a study of cytomegalovirus exposure and HLA in healthy donors. Researchers ran the PCR with 60 Vbeta and 13 Jbeta primers. Using immunoSEQ multiplex PCR, the repertoire was profiled, and TCRdb retains in-frame clones only, with some absent. The sample includes about 60,000 clones, roughly four fifths of them seen just once. The CDR3 covers 19 residues. Germline CDR1 MGHRA, CDR2 YSYEKL. J lost 2 bases, V lost 0 bases, and 13 bases had no gene match. The rearrangement links TRBV4-1 to TRBJ1-5, with TRBD1 matching over 7 bases. The material sequenced was PBMCs. This clonotype was obtained from a young man in good health and CMV-seronegative. CDR3 bases: TGCGCCAGCAGCCAAGAGGGGGGAACAGGGGTAAAGGGCAATCAGCCCCAGCATTTT. This codes for CASSQEGGTGVKGNQPQHF.